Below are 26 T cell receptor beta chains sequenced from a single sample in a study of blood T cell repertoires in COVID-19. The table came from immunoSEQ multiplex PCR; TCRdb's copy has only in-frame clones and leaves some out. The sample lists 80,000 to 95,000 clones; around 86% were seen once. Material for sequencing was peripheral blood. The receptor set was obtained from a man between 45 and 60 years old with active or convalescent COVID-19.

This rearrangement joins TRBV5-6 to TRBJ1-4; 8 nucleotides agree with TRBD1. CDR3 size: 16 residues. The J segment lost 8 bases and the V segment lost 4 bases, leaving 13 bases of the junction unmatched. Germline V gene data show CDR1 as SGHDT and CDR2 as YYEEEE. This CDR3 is CASSPYSGTGGEKLFF. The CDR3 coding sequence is TGTGCCAGCAGCCCCTACTCCGGGACAGGAGGGGAAAAACTGTTTTTT.

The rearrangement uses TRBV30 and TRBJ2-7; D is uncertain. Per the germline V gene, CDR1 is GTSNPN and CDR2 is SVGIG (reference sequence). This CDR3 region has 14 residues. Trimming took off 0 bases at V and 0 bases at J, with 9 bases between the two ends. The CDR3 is CAWSVLRGSYEQYF. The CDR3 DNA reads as TGTGCCTGGAGTGTACTAAGAGGCTCCTACGAGCAGTACTTC.

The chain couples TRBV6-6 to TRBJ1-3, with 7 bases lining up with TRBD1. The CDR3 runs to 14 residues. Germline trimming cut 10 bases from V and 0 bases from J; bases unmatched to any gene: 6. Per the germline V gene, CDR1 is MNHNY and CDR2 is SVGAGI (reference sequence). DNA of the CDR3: TGTGCCACCCAAGCAGGGGGCTCTGGAAACACCATATATTTT. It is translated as CATQAGGSGNTIYF.

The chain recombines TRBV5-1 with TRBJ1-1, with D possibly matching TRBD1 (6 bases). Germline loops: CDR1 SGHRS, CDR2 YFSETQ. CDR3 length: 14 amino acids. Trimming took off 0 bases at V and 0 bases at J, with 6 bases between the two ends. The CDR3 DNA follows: TGCGCCAGCAGCTTGGGACAGGTGAACACTGAAGCTTTCTTT. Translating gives CASSLGQVNTEAFF.

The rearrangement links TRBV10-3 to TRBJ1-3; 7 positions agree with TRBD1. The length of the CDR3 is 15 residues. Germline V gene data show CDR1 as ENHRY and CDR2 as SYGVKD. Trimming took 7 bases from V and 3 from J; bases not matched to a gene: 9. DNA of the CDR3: TGTGCCATCACTCCCTCAGGGGGGATTGGAAACACCATATATTTT. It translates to CAITPSGGIGNTIYF.

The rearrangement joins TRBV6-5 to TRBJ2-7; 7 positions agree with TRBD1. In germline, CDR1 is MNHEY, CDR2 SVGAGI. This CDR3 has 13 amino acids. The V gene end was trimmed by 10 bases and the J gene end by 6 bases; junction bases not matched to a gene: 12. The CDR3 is CATRQGGPLEQYF. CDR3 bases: TGTGCCACTCGACAGGGTGGGCCTCTCGAGCAGTACTTC.

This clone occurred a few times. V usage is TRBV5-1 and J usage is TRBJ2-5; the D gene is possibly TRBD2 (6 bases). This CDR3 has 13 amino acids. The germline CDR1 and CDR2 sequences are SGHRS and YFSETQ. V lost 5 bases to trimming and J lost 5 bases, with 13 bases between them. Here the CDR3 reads CASSWGEVETQYF. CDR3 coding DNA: TGCGCCAGCAGTTGGGGGGAGGTGGAGACCCAGTACTTC.

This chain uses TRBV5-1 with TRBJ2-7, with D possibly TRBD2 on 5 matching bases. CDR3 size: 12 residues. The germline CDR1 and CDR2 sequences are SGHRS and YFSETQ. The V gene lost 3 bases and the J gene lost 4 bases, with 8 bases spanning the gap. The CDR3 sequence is CASSSGSYEQYF. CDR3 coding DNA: TGCGCCAGCAGCTCTGGGAGTTACGAGCAGTACTTC.

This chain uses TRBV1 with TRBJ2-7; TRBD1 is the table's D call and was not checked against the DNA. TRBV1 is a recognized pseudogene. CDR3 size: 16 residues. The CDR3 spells CTSSHKGDTPSYEQYF. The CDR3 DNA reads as TGCACCAGCAGCCATAAAGGGGACACCCCGTCCTACGAGCAGTACTTC.

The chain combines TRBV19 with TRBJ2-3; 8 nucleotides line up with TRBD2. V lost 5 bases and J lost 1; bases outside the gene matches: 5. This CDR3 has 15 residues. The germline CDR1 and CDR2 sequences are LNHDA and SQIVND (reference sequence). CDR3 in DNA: TGTGCCAGTAGTTCGGGGACTAGGGGCACAGATACGCAGTATTTT. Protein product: CASSSGTRGTDTQYF.

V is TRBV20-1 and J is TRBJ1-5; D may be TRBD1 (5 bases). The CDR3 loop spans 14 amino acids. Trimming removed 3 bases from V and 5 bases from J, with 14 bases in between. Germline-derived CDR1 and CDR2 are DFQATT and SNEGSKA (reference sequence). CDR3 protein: CSASSAGRDQPQHF. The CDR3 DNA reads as TGCAGTGCTAGTTCAGCCGGCAGGGATCAGCCCCAGCATTTT.

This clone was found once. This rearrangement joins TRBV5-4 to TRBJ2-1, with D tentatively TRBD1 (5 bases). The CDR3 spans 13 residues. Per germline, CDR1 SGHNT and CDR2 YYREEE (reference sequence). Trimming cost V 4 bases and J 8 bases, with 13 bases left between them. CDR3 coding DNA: TGTGCCAGCAGCGGAGTGATGGGGCATGAGCAGTTCTTC. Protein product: CASSGVMGHEQFF.

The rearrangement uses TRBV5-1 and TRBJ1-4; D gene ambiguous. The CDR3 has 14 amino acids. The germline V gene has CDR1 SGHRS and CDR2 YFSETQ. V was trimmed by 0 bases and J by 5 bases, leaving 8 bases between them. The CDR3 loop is CASSLERLNEKLFF. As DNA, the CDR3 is TGCGCCAGCAGCTTGGAGAGACTCAATGAAAAACTGTTTTTT. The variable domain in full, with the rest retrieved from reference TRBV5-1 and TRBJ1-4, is KAGVTQTPRYLIKTRGQQVTLSCSPISGHRSVSWYQQTPGQGLQFLFEYFSETQRNKGNFPGRFSGRQFSNSRSEMNVSTLELGDSALYLCASSLERLNEKLFFGSGTQLSVL.

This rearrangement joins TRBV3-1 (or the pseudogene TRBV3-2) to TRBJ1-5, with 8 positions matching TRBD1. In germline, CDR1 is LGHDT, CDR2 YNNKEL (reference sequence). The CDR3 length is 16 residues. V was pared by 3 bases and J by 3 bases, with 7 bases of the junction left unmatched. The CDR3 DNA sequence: TGTGCCAGCAGCCAGACGGGGACAGGAAACAATCAGCCCCAGCATTTT. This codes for CASSQTGTGNNQPQHF.

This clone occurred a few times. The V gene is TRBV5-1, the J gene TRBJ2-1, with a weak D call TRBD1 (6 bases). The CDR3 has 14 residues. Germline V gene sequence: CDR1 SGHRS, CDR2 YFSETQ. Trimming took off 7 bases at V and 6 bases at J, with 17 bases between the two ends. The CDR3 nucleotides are TGCGCCAGCCAACGGGACATACAAAGCAATGAGCAGTTCTTC. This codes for CASQRDIQSNEQFF. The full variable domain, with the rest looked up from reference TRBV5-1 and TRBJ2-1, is KAGVTQTPRYLIKTRGQQVTLSCSPISGHRSVSWYQQTPGQGLQFLFEYFSETQRNKGNFPGRFSGRQFSNSRSEMNVSTLELGDSALYLCASQRDIQSNEQFFGPGTRLTVL.

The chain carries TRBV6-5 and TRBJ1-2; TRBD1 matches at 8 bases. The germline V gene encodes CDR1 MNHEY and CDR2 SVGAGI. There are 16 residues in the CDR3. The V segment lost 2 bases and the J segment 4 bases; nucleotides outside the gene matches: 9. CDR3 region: CASSYDSQGAVYGYTF. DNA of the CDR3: TGTGCCAGCAGTTACGATTCGCAGGGGGCGGTCTATGGCTACACCTTC.

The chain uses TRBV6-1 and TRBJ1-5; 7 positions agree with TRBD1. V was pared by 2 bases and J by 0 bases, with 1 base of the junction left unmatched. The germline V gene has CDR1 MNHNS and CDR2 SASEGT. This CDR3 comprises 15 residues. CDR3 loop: CASSETGVSNQPQHF. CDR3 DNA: TGTGCCAGCAGTGAAACAGGGGTTAGCAATCAGCCCCAGCATTTT.

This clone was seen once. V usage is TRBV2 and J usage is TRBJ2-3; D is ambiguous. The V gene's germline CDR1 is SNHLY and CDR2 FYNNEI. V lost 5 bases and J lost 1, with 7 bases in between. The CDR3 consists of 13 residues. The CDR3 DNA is TGTGCCAGCAGTATAGCACGCACAGATACGCAGTATTTT. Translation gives CASSIARTDTQYF.

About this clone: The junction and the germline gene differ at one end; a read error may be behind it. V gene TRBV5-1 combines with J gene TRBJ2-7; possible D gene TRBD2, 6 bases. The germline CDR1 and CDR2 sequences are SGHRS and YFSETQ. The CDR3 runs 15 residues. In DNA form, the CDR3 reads TGTGCCAGCAGCTTGGGACTTAGTAGCTCCTACGAGCAGTACTTC. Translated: CASSLGLSSSYEQYF.

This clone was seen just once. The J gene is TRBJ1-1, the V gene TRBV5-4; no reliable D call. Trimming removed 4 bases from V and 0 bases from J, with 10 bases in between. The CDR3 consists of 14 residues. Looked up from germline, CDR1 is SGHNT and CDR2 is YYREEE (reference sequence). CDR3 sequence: CASSRAGLNTEAFF. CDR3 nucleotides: TGTGCCAGCAGCCGGGCGGGGTTGAACACTGAAGCTTTCTTT.

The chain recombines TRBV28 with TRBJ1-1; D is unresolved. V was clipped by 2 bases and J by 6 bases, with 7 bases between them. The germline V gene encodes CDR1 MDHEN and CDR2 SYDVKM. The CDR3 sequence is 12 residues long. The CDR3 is CASSLIRAEAFF. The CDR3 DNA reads TGTGCCAGCAGTTTAATCCGGGCTGAAGCTTTCTTT.

The CDR3 region is CASSPTGGNQPQHF. CDR3 nucleotide sequence: TGTGCCAGCAGTCCGACAGGGGGCAATCAGCCCCAGCATTTT. The V and J genes are TRBV6-2 or TRBV6-3 and TRBJ1-5; 8 bases fit TRBD1. From germline, CDR1 is MNHEY and CDR2 SVGEGT. V shed 5 bases and J 2 bases; nucleotides not matched to a gene: 2. The CDR3 loop spans 14 amino acids.

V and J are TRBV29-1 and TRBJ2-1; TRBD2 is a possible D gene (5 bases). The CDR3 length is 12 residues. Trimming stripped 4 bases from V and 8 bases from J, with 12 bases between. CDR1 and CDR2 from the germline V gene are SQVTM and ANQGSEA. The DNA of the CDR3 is TGCAGCGTTGGTCGGGGTTTCGATGAGCAGTTCTTC. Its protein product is CSVGRGFDEQFF.

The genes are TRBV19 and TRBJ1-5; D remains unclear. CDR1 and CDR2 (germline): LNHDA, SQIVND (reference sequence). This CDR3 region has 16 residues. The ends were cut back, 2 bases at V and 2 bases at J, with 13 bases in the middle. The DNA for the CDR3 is TGTGCCAGTAGTATAATATCGGGGTTTGGCAATCAGCCCCAGCATTTT. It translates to CASSIISGFGNQPQHF.

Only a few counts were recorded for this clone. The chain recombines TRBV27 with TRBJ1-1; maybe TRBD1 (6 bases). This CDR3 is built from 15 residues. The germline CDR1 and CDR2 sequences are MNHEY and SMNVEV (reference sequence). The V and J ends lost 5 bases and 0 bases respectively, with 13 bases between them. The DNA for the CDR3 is TGTGCCAGCAGTCCAATACAGGGTTTGAACACTGAAGCTTTCTTT. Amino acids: CASSPIQGLNTEAFF.

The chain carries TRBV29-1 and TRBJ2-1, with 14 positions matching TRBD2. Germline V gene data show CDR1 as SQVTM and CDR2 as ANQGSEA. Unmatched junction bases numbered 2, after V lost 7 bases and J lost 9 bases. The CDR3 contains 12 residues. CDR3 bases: TGCAGCGCCGGGACTAGCGGGAGTGAGCAGTTCTTC. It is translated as CSAGTSGSEQFF.